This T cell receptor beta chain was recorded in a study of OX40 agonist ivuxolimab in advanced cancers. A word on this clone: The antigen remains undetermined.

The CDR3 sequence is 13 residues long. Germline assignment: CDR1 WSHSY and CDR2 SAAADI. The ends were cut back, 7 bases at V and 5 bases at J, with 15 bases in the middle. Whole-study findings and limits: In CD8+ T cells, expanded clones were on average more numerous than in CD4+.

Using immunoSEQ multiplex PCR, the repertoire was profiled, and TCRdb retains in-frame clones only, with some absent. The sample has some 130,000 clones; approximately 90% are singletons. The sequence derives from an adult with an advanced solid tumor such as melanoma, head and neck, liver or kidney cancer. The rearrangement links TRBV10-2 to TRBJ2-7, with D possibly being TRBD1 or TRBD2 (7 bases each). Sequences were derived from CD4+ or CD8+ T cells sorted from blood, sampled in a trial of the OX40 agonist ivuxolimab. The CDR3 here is CASTVAGGDEQYF. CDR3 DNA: TGCGCCAGCACTGTGGCAGGGGGGGACGAGCAGTACTTC.